This TCR beta chain came from a study of cytomegalovirus exposure and HLA in healthy donors. The CDR3 consists of 14 residues. In germline, CDR1 is MNHEY, CDR2 SMNVEV (reference sequence). The junction had 3 bases not matched to a gene; V was cut back by 4 bases and J by 4 bases. PCR involved 60 Vbeta and 13 Jbeta primers. Only in-frame clones appear in the TCRdb table, and some are missing; sequencing was by immunoSEQ multiplex PCR. Among fewer than 250,000 clones listed, 70% to 80% were seen once. A note on this clone: The sample contains more than one DNA sequence encoding this CDR3.

The genes are TRBV27 and TRBJ2-7; 11 nucleotides agree with TRBD1. Sequencing used PBMCs. The clonotype comes from a male donor in good health and CMV-seronegative. CDR3 DNA sequence: TGTGCCAGCAGTTATGGGACAGGGGGTTACGAGCAGTACTTC. Protein: CASSYGTGGYEQYF.